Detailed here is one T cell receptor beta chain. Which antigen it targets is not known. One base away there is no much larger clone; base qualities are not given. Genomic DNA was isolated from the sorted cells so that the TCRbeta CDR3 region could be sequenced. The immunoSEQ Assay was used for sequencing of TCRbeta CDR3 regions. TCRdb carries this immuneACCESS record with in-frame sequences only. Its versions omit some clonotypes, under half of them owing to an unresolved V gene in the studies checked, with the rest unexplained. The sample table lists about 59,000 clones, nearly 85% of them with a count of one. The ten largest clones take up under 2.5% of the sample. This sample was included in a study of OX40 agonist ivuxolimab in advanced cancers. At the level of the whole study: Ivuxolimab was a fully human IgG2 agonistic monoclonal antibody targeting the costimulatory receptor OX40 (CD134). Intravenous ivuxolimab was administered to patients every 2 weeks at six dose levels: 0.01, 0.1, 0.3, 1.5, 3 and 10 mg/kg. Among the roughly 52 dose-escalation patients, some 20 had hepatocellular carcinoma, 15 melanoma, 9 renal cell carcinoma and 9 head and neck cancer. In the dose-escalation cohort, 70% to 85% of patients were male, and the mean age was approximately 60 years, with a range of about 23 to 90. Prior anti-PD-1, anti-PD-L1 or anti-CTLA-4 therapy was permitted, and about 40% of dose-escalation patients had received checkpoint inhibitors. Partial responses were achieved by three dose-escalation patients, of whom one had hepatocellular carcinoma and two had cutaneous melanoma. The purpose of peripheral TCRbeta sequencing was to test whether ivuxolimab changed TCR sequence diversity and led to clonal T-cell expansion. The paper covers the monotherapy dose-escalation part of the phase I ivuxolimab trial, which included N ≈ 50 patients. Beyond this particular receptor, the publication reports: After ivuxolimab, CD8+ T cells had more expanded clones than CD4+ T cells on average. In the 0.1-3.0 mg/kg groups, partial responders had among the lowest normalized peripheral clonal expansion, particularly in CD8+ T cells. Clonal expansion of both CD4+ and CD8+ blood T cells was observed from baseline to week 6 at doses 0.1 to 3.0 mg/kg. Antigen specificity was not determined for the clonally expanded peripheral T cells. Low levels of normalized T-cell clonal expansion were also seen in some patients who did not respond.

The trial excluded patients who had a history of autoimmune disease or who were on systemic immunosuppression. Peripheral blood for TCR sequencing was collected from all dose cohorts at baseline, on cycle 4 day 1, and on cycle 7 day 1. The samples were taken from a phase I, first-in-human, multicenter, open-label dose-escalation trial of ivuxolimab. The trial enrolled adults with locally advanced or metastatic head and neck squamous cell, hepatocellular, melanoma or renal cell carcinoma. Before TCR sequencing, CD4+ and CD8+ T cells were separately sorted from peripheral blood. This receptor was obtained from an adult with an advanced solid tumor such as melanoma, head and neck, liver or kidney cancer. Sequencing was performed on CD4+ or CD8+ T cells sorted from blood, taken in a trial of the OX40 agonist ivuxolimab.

The CDR3 reads as follows: CASSFSGNEQFF. DNA sequence: TGTGCCAGCAGCTTCTCAGGGAATGAGCAGTTCTTC. The chain is made from TRBV7-2 and TRBJ2-1; the D gene is possibly TRBD1, with 5 bases matching. V sheds 3 bases and J sheds 7 bases, leaving 7 bases between their ends. Per the germline V gene, SGHTA is the CDR1 and FQGNSA is the CDR2. From cysteine to phenylalanine, the CDR3 is 12 amino acids long. The entry retains the CDR3 DNA only, 36 bases that are in frame from base 1.